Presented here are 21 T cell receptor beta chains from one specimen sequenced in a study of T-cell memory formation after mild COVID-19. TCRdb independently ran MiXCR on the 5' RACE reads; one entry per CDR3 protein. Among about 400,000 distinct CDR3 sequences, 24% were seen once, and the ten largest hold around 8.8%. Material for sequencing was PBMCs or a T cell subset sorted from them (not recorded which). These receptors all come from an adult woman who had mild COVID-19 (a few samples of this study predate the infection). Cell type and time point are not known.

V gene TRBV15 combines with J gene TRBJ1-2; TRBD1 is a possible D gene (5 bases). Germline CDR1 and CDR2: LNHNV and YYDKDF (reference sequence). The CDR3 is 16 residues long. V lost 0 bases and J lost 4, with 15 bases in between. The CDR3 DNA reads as TGTGCCACCAGCAGAGATTGGGGGGATGCCGGCTATGGCTACACCTTC. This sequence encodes CATSRDWGDAGYGYTF.

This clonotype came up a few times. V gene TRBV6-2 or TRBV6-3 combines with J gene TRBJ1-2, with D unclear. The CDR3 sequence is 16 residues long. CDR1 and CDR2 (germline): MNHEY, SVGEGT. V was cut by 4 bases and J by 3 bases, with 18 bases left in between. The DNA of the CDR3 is TGTGCCAGCAGTTTCACCTATGCCTCGGAGGACTATGGCTACACCTTC. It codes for CASSFTYASEDYGYTF.

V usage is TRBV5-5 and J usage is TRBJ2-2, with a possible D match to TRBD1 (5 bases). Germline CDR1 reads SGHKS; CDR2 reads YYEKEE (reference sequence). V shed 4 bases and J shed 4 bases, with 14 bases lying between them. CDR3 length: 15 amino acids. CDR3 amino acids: CASSPSPTGTGELFF. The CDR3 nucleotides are TGTGCCAGCAGCCCGTCCCCTACAGGCACCGGGGAGCTGTTTTTT.

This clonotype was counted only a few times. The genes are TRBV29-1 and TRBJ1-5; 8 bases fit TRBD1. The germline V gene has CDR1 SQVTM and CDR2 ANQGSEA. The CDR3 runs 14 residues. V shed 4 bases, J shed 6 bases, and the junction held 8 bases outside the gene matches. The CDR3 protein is CSVALQGAVQPQHF. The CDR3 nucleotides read TGCAGCGTTGCCCTCCAGGGGGCTGTTCAGCCCCAGCATTTT.

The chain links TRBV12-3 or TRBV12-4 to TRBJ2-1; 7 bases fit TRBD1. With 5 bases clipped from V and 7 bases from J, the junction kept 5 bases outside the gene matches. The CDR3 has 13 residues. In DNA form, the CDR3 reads TGTGCCAGCAGTACAGGGGTTGGGAATGAGCAGTTCTTC. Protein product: CASSTGVGNEQFF.

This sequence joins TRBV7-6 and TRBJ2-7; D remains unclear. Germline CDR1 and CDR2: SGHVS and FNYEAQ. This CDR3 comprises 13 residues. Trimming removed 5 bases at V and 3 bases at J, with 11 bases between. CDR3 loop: CASSPQLGYEQYF. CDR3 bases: TGTGCCAGCAGCCCGCAACTGGGCTACGAGCAGTACTTC.

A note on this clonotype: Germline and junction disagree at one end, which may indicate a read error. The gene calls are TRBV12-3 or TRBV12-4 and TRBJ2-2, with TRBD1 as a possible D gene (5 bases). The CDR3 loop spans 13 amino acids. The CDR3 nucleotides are TGTCCCAGCAGAGTGGGGCGGACCGGGGAGCTGTTTTTT. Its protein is CPSRVGRTGELFF.

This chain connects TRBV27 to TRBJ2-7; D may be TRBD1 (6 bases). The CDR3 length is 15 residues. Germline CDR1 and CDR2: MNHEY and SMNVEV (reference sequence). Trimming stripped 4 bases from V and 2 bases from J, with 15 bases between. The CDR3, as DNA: TGTGCCAGCAGTTCCAGGGGTCGTGGGGCCTACGAGCAGTACTTC. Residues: CASSSRGRGAYEQYF.

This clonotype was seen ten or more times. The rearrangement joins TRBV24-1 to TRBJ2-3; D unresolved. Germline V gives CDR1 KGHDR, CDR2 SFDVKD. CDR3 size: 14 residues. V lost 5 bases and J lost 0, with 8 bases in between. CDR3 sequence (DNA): TGTGCCACCAGTGGTGGGTATAGCACAGATACGCAGTATTTT. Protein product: CATSGGYSTDTQYF.

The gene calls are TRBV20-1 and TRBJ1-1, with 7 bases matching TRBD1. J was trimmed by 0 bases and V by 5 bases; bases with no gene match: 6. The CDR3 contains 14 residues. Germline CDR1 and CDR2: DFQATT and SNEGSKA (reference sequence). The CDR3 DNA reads TGCAGTGCTCCTATTACAGGGGTGAACACTGAAGCTTTCTTT. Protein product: CSAPITGVNTEAFF.

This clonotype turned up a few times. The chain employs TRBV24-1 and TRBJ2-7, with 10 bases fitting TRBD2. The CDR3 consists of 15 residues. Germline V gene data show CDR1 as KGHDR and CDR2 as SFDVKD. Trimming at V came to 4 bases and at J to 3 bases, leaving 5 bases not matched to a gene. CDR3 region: CATSEGGLAVYEQYF. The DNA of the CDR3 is TGTGCCACCAGTGAAGGAGGACTAGCGGTCTACGAGCAGTACTTC.

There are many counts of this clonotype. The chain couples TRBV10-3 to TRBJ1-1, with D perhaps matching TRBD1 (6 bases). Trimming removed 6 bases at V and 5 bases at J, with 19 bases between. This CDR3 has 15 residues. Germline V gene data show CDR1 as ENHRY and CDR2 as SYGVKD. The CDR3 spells CAIRYEAGTTTEAFF. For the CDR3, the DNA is TGTGCCATCAGGTACGAGGCAGGGACAACAACTGAAGCTTTCTTT.

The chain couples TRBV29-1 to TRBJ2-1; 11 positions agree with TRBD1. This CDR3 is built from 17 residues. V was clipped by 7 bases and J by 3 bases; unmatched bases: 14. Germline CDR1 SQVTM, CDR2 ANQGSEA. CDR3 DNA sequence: TGCAGCGGCTCCGGGACAGGGGGGGTACGGCTCTACAATGAGCAGTTCTTC. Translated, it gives CSGSGTGGVRLYNEQFF.

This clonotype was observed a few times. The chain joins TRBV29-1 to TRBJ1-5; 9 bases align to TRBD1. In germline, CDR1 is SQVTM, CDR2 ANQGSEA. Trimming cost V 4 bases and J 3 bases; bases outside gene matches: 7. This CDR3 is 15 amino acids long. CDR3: CSVGSGTGINQPQHF. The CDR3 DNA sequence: TGCAGCGTTGGATCCGGGACAGGGATCAATCAGCCCCAGCATTTT.

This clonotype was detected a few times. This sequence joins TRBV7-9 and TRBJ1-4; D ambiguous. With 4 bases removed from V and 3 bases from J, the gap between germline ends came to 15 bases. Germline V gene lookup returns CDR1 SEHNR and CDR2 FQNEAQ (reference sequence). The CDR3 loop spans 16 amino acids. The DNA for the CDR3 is TGTGCCAGCAGCTCCGCCCTTCCGCGGGCTAATGAAAAACTGTTTTTT. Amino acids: CASSSALPRANEKLFF.

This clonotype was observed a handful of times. CDR3 coding DNA: TGTGCCAGCAGCTTAGCGACCACTGAAGCTTTCTTT. Translated: CASSLATTEAFF. This chain joins TRBV11-1 and TRBJ1-1; no reliable D call. Deletions cut 0 bases from V and 4 bases from J, with 3 bases between. CDR1 and CDR2 (germline): SGHAT, FQDESV (reference sequence). The CDR3 extends over 12 amino acids.

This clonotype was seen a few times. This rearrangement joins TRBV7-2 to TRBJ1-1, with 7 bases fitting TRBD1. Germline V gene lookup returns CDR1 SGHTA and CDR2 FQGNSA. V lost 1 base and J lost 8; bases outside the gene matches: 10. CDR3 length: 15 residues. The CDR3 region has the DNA TGTGCCAGCAGCTTAGAAACGGGACAGATCACCGAAGCTTTCTTT. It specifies CASSLETGQITEAFF.

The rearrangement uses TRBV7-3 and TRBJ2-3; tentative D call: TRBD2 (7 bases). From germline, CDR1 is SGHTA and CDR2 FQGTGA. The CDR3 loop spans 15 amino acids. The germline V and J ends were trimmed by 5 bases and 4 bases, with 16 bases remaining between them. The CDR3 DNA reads TGTGCCAGCAGCGATAGAGGGGGGGCCTCAGATACGCAGTATTTT. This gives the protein CASSDRGGASDTQYF.

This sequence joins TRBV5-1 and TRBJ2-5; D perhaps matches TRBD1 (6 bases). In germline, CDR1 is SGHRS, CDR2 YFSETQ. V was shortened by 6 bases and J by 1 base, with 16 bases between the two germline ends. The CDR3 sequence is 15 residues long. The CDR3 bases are TGCGCCAGCAAACGGCTTCAGGGGACCCAAGAGACCCAGTACTTC. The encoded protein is CASKRLQGTQETQYF. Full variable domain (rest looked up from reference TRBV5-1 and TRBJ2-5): KAGVTQTPRYLIKTRGQQVTLSCSPISGHRSVSWYQQTPGQGLQFLFEYFSETQRNKGNFPGRFSGRQFSNSRSEMNVSTLELGDSALYLCASKRLQGTQETQYFGPGTRLLVL.

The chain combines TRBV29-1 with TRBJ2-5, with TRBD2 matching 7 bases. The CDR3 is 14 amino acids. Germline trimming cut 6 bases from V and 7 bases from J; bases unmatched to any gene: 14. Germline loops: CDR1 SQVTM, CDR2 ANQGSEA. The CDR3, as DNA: TGCAGCGTCGACCCAGAGTCTGGGAGGGGGACCCAGTACTTC. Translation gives CSVDPESGRGTQYF.

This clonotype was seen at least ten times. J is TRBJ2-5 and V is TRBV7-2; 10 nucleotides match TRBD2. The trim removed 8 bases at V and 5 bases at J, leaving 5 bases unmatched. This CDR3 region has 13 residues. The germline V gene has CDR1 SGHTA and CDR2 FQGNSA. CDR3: CASSSGLAETQYF. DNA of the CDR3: TGTGCCAGCTCCTCGGGACTAGCGGAGACCCAGTACTTC.